A single sample is the source of the 30 T cell receptor beta chains below, sequenced in a study of cytomegalovirus exposure and HLA in healthy donors. It was with 60 Vbeta and 13 Jbeta primers that the PCR ran. Profiled with immunoSEQ multiplex PCR; TCRdb holds only in-frame clones, not every one. The sample shows fewer than 150,000 clones, approximately 85% of them seen only once. Sequenced input: PBMCs. All receptors come from a woman aged 25-40 years in good health and CMV-seropositive.

V is TRBV13 and J is TRBJ1-6, with a weak D call TRBD1 (6 bases). This CDR3 contains 17 residues. The ends were cut back, 5 bases at V and 8 bases at J, with 22 bases in the middle. Germline CDR1 is PRHDT and CDR2 is FYEKMQ (reference sequence). This CDR3 is CASSPGQILAGDSPLHF. The CDR3 coding sequence is TGTGCCAGCAGCCCAGGACAGATCCTAGCGGGGGATTCACCCCTCCACTTT.

The V and J genes are TRBV10-3 and TRBJ2-5; D might be TRBD1 (6 bases). CDR3 length: 15 residues. Per the germline V gene, CDR1 is ENHRY and CDR2 is SYGVKD. V was cut by 0 bases and J by 1 base, with 9 bases left in between. The CDR3 here is CAISESGAGQETQYF. The CDR3 bases are TGTGCCATCAGTGAGTCGGGGGCTGGCCAAGAGACCCAGTACTTC.

The V call is TRBV5-1, the J call TRBJ2-7; possible D gene TRBD2, 5 bases. Per germline, CDR1 SGHRS and CDR2 YFSETQ. V shed 3 bases and J shed 7 bases, with 17 bases lying between them. The CDR3 is 14 amino acids. CDR3 nucleotides: TGCGCCAGCAGCTCCATGGCGGGCGCGAGAGAGCAGTACTTC. It specifies CASSSMAGAREQYF.

The chain carries TRBV10-3 and TRBJ1-1; 10 positions agree with TRBD1. V was pared by 6 bases and J by 0 bases, with 7 bases of the junction left unmatched. Per the germline V gene, CDR1 is ENHRY and CDR2 is SYGVKD. The CDR3 spans 16 residues. The CDR3 sequence: CAIRAGTGVLNTEAFF. The DNA for the CDR3 is TGTGCCATCAGGGCCGGGACAGGGGTACTGAACACTGAAGCTTTCTTT.

This clone has only a few counts. This chain uses TRBV29-1 with TRBJ1-2; TRBD1 matches at 8 bases. Unmatched junction bases numbered 6, after V lost 6 bases and J lost 0 bases. The CDR3 length is 14 residues. Germline CDR1 SQVTM, CDR2 ANQGSEA. The CDR3 reads CSVADRAANYGYTF. In DNA form, the CDR3 reads TGCAGCGTCGCGGACAGGGCAGCTAACTATGGCTACACCTTC.

V usage is TRBV16 and J usage is TRBJ2-1, with 8 positions matching TRBD2. The trim removed 4 bases at V and 2 bases at J, leaving 4 bases unmatched. This CDR3 region has 15 residues. Germline-derived CDR1 and CDR2 are KGHSY and FQNENV. The CDR3 bases are TGTGCCAGCAGCCCCTTTAGCGGGGCCTACAATGAGCAGTTCTTC. Encoded protein: CASSPFSGAYNEQFF.

The CDR3 loop reads CASQFSQGAYEQYF. The CDR3 nucleotides are TGTGCCAGCCAGTTCTCCCAGGGGGCCTACGAGCAGTACTTC. J is TRBJ2-5 and V is TRBV27; TRBD1 matches at 7 bases. Gene TRBJ2-7 matches the end of the DNA better, so the J call may be wrong. Germline-derived CDR1 and CDR2 are MNHEY and SMNVEV (reference sequence). This CDR3 is 14 amino acids long.

The gene calls are TRBV4-1 and TRBJ1-5; 10 bases align to TRBD1. This CDR3 spans 17 amino acids. Germline V CDR1 and CDR2: MGHRA, YSYEKL. With V trimmed by 0 bases and J by 7 bases, 9 bases remained unmatched. The CDR3 region is CASSQEGGGTGAQPQHF. The DNA for the CDR3 is TGCGCCAGCAGCCAAGAAGGGGGTGGGACAGGGGCCCAGCCCCAGCATTTT.

V and J are TRBV28 and TRBJ2-5, with D perhaps matching TRBD1 (6 bases). Trimming took 11 bases from V and 1 from J, leaving 11 bases between them. The CDR3 sequence is 12 residues long. Per germline, CDR1 MDHEN and CDR2 SYDVKM. The CDR3: CAAMDSQETQYF. DNA of the CDR3: TGTGCCGCTATGGACAGCCAAGAGACCCAGTACTTC.

The chain employs TRBV2 and TRBJ2-4; D is possibly TRBD2 (5 bases). V gave up 3 bases and J gave up 4 bases, with 16 bases separating them. The CDR3 has 16 amino acids. Germline CDR1 and CDR2: SNHLY and FYNNEI. The CDR3 loop is CASSDGVVGDKNIQYF. For the CDR3, the DNA is TGTGCCAGCAGTGATGGGGTTGTGGGAGATAAAAACATTCAGTACTTC.

V and J are TRBV5-1 and TRBJ2-5, with D maybe TRBD2 (6 bases). Trimming removed 5 bases from V and 1 base from J, with 18 bases in between. There are 16 residues in the CDR3. Germline assignment: CDR1 SGHRS and CDR2 YFSETQ. The CDR3 region has the DNA TGCGCCAGCAGTTCGGGACTCCTCTCGCCCCAAGAGACCCAGTACTTC. Translation: CASSSGLLSPQETQYF.

The chain combines TRBV2 with TRBJ2-5, with D unclear. This CDR3 contains 12 residues. V lost 4 bases and J 0 bases, leaving 3 bases between the germline ends. CDR1 and CDR2 from the germline V gene are SNHLY and FYNNEI. CDR3: CASSAYQETQYF. CDR3 DNA sequence: TGTGCCAGCAGTGCTTACCAAGAGACCCAGTACTTC. The full variable domain, completed using reference TRBV2 and TRBJ2-5, is EPEVTQTPSHQVTQMGQEVILRCVPISNHLYFYWYRQILGQKVEFLVSFYNNEISEKSEIFDDQFSVERPDGSNFTLKIRSTKLEDSAMYFCASSAYQETQYFGPGTRLLVL.

This clone was observed a handful of times. The chain joins TRBV25-1 to TRBJ2-7; 8 nucleotides match TRBD1. This CDR3 contains 16 residues. With V trimmed by 3 bases and J by 3 bases, 10 bases remained unmatched. Germline lookup yields CDR1 MGHDK and CDR2 SYGVNS. The CDR3 nucleotides are TGTGCCAGCAGTGACCCCGGACAGGGAAGAAACTACGAGCAGTACTTC. Amino acids: CASSDPGQGRNYEQYF.

The chain has TRBV13 and TRBJ2-7, with 10 bases identical to TRBD1. The CDR3 has 14 amino acids. V shed 6 bases, J shed 3 bases, and the junction held 5 bases outside the gene matches. Germline CDR1 reads PRHDT; CDR2 reads FYEKMQ (reference sequence). The CDR3 nucleotides read TGTGCCAGCAGGCCGGGGACAGGGGTCTACGAGCAGTACTTC. Encoded protein: CASRPGTGVYEQYF.

The chain recombines TRBV7-6 with TRBJ2-1; D is perhaps TRBD2 (6 bases). Germline-derived CDR1 and CDR2 are SGHVS and FNYEAQ. With 1 base removed from V and 7 bases from J, the gap between germline ends came to 17 bases. The CDR3 is 16 amino acids. CDR3 in amino acids: CASSLGGASTVNEQFF. DNA for the CDR3: TGTGCCAGCAGCTTAGGCGGGGCTAGCACCGTGAATGAGCAGTTCTTC. The full variable domain, with the rest looked up from reference TRBV7-6 and TRBJ2-1, is GAGVSQSPRYKVTKRGQDVALRCDPISGHVSLYWYRQALGQGPEFLTYFNYEAQQDKSGLPNDRFSAERPEGSISTLTIQRTEQRDSAMYRCASSLGGASTVNEQFFGPGTRLTVL.

The gene calls are TRBV2 and TRBJ2-3, with 10 bases identical to TRBD2. This CDR3 is 18 amino acids long. Germline loops: CDR1 SNHLY, CDR2 FYNNEI. With V trimmed by 6 bases and J by 4 bases, 16 bases remained unmatched. The CDR3 DNA follows: TGTGCCAGCAGCGCACAGAGCGGGAGGGCCCTGGCCCCAGATACGCAGTATTTT. Amino acid sequence: CASSAQSGRALAPDTQYF.

V and J are TRBV27 and TRBJ2-2; D unresolved. The CDR3 runs to 13 residues. CDR1 is MNHEY, CDR2 SMNVEV, per germline (reference sequence). V lost 4 bases and J 1 base, leaving 4 bases between the germline ends. CDR3 amino acids: CASSSRNTGELFF. CDR3 coding DNA: TGTGCCAGCAGTTCCCGGAACACCGGGGAGCTGTTTTTT.

V is TRBV30 and J is TRBJ2-5; 9 bases agree with TRBD1. The J call may be mistaken, given a closer DNA end match to TRBJ2-7. The CDR3 length is 14 residues. CDR1 is GTSNPN and CDR2 is SVGIG in the germline V gene (reference sequence). CDR3 protein: CAWSAGTGRGEQYF. CDR3 DNA: TGTGCCTGGAGCGCCGGGACAGGGAGAGGCGAGCAGTACTTC.

The CDR3 DNA sequence: TGTGCCAGCCAGGTCCCTCCAACTACCGGGGAGCTGTTTTTT. Its translation is CASQVPPTTGELFF. The rearrangement links TRBV6-1 to TRBJ2-2; D gene ambiguous. The CDR3 sequence is 14 residues long. Trimming shortened V by 8 bases and J by 5 bases, and 15 bases separated the two germline ends. Germline values: CDR1 MNHNS, CDR2 SASEGT.

V and J are TRBV9 and TRBJ1-1; D might be TRBD1 (5 bases). Deletions cut 7 bases from V and 0 bases from J, with 10 bases between. This CDR3 has 13 amino acids. Looked up from germline, CDR1 is SGDLS and CDR2 is YYNGEE. The CDR3 loop reads CASGRQMNTEAFF. CDR3 nucleotide sequence: TGTGCCAGCGGAAGACAGATGAACACTGAAGCTTTCTTT.

V is TRBV5-6 and J is TRBJ1-5, with 8 positions matching TRBD1. Germline values: CDR1 SGHDT, CDR2 YYEEEE. The V and J ends lost 1 base and 7 bases, in that order; junction bases with no gene match: 13. CDR3 length equals 17 residues. The CDR3 region has the DNA TGTGCCAGCAGCTTGTTGAGGCAGGGGGCCTCCCCCCAGCCCCAGCATTTT. Residues: CASSLLRQGASPQPQHF.

This chain connects TRBV7-8 to TRBJ1-3, with 10 bases aligning to TRBD1. V lost 5 bases and J lost 4; bases outside the gene matches: 8. The CDR3 has 16 amino acids. Germline CDR1 SGHVS, CDR2 FQNEAQ. The CDR3 protein is CASSPRQGAPGNTIYF. CDR3 in DNA: TGTGCCAGCAGCCCTAGACAGGGGGCGCCGGGAAACACCATATATTTT.

The chain joins TRBV28 to TRBJ2-7; D unresolved. Trimming stripped 3 bases from V and 3 bases from J, with 6 bases between. Germline V gene data show CDR1 as MDHEN and CDR2 as SYDVKM. The CDR3 covers 12 residues. CDR3: CASSLVGYEQYF. The DNA for the CDR3 is TGTGCCAGCAGTTTGGTCGGCTACGAGCAGTACTTC.

The table lists this clone with a few counts. The CDR3 DNA sequence: TGTGCCAGCATCCCGACAGGGAGTCTCTACGAGCAGTACTTC. Its translation: CASIPTGSLYEQYF. The V gene is TRBV6-1, the J gene TRBJ2-7; TRBD1 aligns across 7 bases. Trimming took 7 bases from V and 3 from J; bases not matched to a gene: 9. Germline V gene sequence: CDR1 MNHNS, CDR2 SASEGT. The CDR3 totals 14 residues.

The chain has TRBV5-1 and TRBJ1-2; TRBD1 aligns across 8 bases. The CDR3 is made up of 15 amino acids. Germline-derived CDR1 and CDR2 are SGHRS and YFSETQ. The V segment lost 0 bases and the J segment 7 bases; nucleotides outside the gene matches: 8. Here the CDR3 DNA reads TGCGCCAGCAGCTTGGGACCGGGACAGGTTGCTGGCTACACCTTC. It yields the protein CASSLGPGQVAGYTF.

The rearrangement joins TRBV2 to TRBJ1-3; the D is unclear. Per germline, CDR1 SNHLY and CDR2 FYNNEI. The CDR3 contains 14 residues. V lost 4 bases and J 0 bases, leaving 7 bases between the germline ends. The CDR3 region is CASSGGNSGNTIYF. The CDR3 DNA follows: TGTGCCAGCAGTGGAGGTAACTCTGGAAACACCATATATTTT.

The chain employs TRBV9 and TRBJ1-2, with 8 bases matching TRBD1. Germline V CDR1 and CDR2: SGDLS, YYNGEE. This CDR3 is 13 amino acids long. J lost 5 bases, V lost 4 bases, and 4 bases had no gene match. For the CDR3, the DNA is TGTGCCAGCAGCTTCCGGACAGGGTATGGCTACACCTTC. This translates into CASSFRTGYGYTF.

The chain links TRBV12-5 to TRBJ1-1; no clear D gene. Trimming left V 3 bases short and J 3 bases short, with 8 bases between. CDR1 and CDR2 (germline): LGHNT, FRNRAP. CDR3 length equals 13 residues. The CDR3 spells CASGLSRDTEAFF. Written as DNA, the CDR3 is TGTGCTAGTGGTTTATCCCGGGACACTGAAGCTTTCTTT.

This clone was observed a handful of times. V is TRBV5-1 and J is TRBJ2-3; tentatively, D is TRBD1 (5 bases). Deletions cut 5 bases from V and 2 bases from J, with 15 bases between. The CDR3 spans 15 residues. Germline CDR1 SGHRS, CDR2 YFSETQ. The CDR3 sequence is CASRVGPRFTDTQYF. The CDR3 coding sequence is TGCGCCAGCAGGGTGGGGCCGAGGTTCACAGATACGCAGTATTTT.

The chain carries TRBV10-3 and TRBJ1-4, with TRBD1 as a possible D gene (5 bases). Germline lookup yields CDR1 ENHRY and CDR2 SYGVKD. This CDR3 spans 13 amino acids. Deletions cut 7 bases from V and 5 bases from J, with 11 bases between. The CDR3 DNA reads TGTGCCATCAACGGGGGAGGGAATGAAAAACTGTTTTTT. Encoded protein: CAINGGGNEKLFF.